The clone carrying this T cell receptor (beta chain) has more than one count but fewer than ten. The source of the sample is a study of cytomegalovirus exposure and HLA in healthy donors. Across the study: Ancestry clustering placed 81% of 300 to 400 genotyped donors in the Caucasian-associated cluster.

The CDR3 is 15 amino acids. Germline CDR1 is LNHNV and CDR2 is YYDKDF (reference sequence). The V and J ends lost 4 bases and 2 bases respectively, with 13 bases between them. Both 60 Vbeta primers and 13 Jbeta primers went into the PCR. Using immunoSEQ multiplex PCR, the repertoire was profiled, and TCRdb retains in-frame clones only, with some absent. The profile covers 250,000 to 300,000 clones, with 80% to 95% appearing a single time and 1.5% to 2% taken by the ten largest. This receptor was obtained from a girl aged 2 to 9 in good health and CMV-seronegative. V gene TRBV15 combines with J gene TRBJ2-3; D unclear. Sequenced: PBMCs. CDR3 loop: CATSTPGAPTDTQYF. Written as DNA, the CDR3 is TGTGCCACCAGCACTCCGGGTGCCCCCACAGATACGCAGTATTTT.